This T cell receptor (beta chain) is from a study of blood T cell repertoires in COVID-19. Across the whole study: Nucleic acid was either cDNA or gDNA, and it came from T cells, B-cell-depleted T cells, or PBMCs.

Generated by immunoSEQ multiplex PCR, the TCRdb table keeps only in-frame clones and is missing some. The profile shows about 250,000 clones, approximately 80% of them singletons. CDR1 is MDHEN and CDR2 is SYDVKM in the germline V gene. The CDR3 covers 13 residues. Trimming took 8 bases from V and 2 from J, leaving 12 bases between them. The chain is built from TRBV28 and TRBJ1-1; no clear D. Material: peripheral blood. This receptor was obtained from a man aged 40-49 years with acute or convalescent COVID-19. This chain's CDR3 is CASAGSFNTEAFF. Written as DNA, the CDR3 is TGTGCCAGCGCCGGGTCATTCAACACTGAAGCTTTCTTT.